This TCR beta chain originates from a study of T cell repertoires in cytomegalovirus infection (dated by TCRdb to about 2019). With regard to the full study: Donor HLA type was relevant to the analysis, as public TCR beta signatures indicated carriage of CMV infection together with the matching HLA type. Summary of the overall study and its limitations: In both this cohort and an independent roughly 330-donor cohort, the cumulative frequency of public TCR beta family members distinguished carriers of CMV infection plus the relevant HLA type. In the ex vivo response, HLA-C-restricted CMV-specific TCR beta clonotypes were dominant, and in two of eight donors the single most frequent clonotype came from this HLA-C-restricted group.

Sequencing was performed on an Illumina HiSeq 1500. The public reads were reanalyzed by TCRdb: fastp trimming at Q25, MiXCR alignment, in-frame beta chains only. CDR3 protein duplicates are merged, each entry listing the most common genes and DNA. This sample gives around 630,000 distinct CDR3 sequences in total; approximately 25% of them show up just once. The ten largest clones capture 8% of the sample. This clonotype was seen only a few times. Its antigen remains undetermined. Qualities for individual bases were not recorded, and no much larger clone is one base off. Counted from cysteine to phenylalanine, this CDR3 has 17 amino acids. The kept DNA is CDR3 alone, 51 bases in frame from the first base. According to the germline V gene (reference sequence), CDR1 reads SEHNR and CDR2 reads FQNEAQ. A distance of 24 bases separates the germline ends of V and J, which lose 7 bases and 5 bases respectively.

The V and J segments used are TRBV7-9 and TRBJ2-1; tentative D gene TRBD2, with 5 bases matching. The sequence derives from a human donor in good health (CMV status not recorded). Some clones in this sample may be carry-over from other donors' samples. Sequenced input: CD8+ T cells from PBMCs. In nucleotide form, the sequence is TGTGCCAGCACCCTTCTGGGCATTATTAAGGAGGACAATGAGCAGTTCTTC. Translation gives CASTLLGIIKEDNEQFF.